This T cell receptor beta chain was recorded in a study of neurological immune-mediated disorders. Libraries from sorted cells used 900,000 to 1,000,000 T cells (CD4+ or CD8+). This clonotype occurred many times. The antigen is unknown. cDNA was made by 5'RACE with 10-nucleotide random UMIs. TCRdb re-derived calls from the 5' RACE reads in MiXCR, one entry per CDR3 protein. The top ten hold roughly 2% of the sample, which has about 55,000 distinct CDR3 sequences, around 3.8% seen once. Study results and caveats: No CDR3 amino acid sequences were shared by expanded clones across subjects, suggesting private repertoires in all groups. The multiple sclerosis repertoire cluster was associated with no clinical or MRI feature.

J was trimmed by 4 bases and V by 5 bases; bases with no gene match: 8. Germline V CDR1 and CDR2: SEHNR, FQNEAQ (reference sequence). The CDR3 extends over 15 amino acids. The sequencing sample was made of CD4+ T cells from blood. The receptor was isolated from a woman in her forties with multiple sclerosis. The chain combines TRBV7-9 with TRBJ1-1; the match to TRBD1 covers 9 bases. The CDR3 DNA reads TGTGCCAGCAGCCCTCGGGACAGGGTACCCACTGAAGCTTTCTTT. Translation: CASSPRDRVPTEAFF.